One sample yielded the 2 T cell receptor beta chains listed below, sequenced in a study of beta chain features in type 1 diabetes (dated by TCRdb to 2017 to 2018). The receptor library was made with the immunoSEQ multiplex PCR assay. The entire amount of isolated RNA was reverse transcribed using the High Capacity cDNA Reverse Transcription Kit, so the sequenced TCRB transcripts were expressed ones. In its TCRdb copy, this immuneACCESS table keeps in-frame sequences only and misses some clones. Where compared with another copy, unresolved V genes explain less than half of these, and the others have no known cause. For this sample the table gives some 150,000 clones, of which around 8.7% were detected only once. Of the sample, about 0.66% falls within the top ten clones. Sequencing was performed on central memory CD4+ T cells from blood. These TCRs come from a man between 18 and 35 years old in good health.

This chain connects TRBV5-4 to TRBJ2-5, with D possibly matching TRBD1 (6 bases). Trimming shortened V by 5 bases and J by 2 bases, and 13 bases separated the two germline ends. Germline CDR1 is SGHNT and CDR2 is YYREEE (reference sequence). The length of the CDR3 is 14 residues. CDR3 residues: CASRILDSQETQYF. CDR3 DNA: TGTGCCAGCAGAATTCTGGACAGTCAAGAGACCCAGTACTTC.

This clone was observed a few times. The chain recombines TRBV13 with TRBJ2-7; TRBD1 is a possible D gene (6 bases). Per the germline V gene, CDR1 is PRHDT and CDR2 is FYEKMQ (reference sequence). The V end lost 4 bases, the J end lost 3 bases, and 16 bases lay between the germline ends. The CDR3 sequence is 15 residues long. The CDR3 protein is CASSSQGWIGYEQYF. CDR3 bases: TGTGCCAGCAGCTCGCAGGGGTGGATTGGCTACGAGCAGTACTTC.